This T cell receptor beta chain came from a study of blood T cells in healthy people across ages. With respect to this clonotype: Its specificity is not known.

Findings and caveats of the study: Higher naive T cell percentage went strongly together with higher TCR beta diversity. Per million T cells, TCR beta diversity dropped about linearly as age rose.

CDR3 size: 16 residues. Trimming took off 3 bases at V and 6 bases at J, with 18 bases between the two ends. The germline V gene has CDR1 LGHNA and CDR2 YSLEER. Primed by a sample-barcoded 5' primer and a J-beta primer mix, a second PCR proceeded for about 6 to 12 cycles. Researchers report that a template-switch adaptor with 12 random nucleotides tagged each cDNA molecule. TCRdb analysed the 5' RACE reads with MiXCR anew, one entry per CDR3 protein. The sample contains some 1,500,000 distinct CDR3 sequences, 42% of which appear only once. This clonotype originated in a woman under 30 in good health. The genes are TRBV4-3 and TRBJ2-1; D gene unclear. The sequenced material came from blood. CDR3 sequence: CASSQGGALLSNEQFF. In nucleotides, the CDR3 is TGCGCCAGCAGCCAGGGTGGAGCCCTCCTATCCAATGAGCAGTTCTTC.